Shown below are 13 T cell receptor beta chains from a single sample sequenced in a study of CD8+ T cells in alopecia areata. Isolated RNA was reverse transcribed into cDNA used as the sequencing template. Profiled with immunoSEQ multiplex PCR; TCRdb holds only in-frame clones, not every one. Of 120,000 to 150,000 clones in the sample, about 90% were seen once. The sequenced sample was CD8+ T cells sorted from blood, obtained at week 0. The receptors derive from a human donor with alopecia areata.

The chain joins TRBV4-1 to TRBJ1-1; weak D call: TRBD1 (5 bases). The length of the CDR3 is 14 residues. V lost 4 bases to trimming and J lost 6 bases, with 15 bases between them. The germline gives CDR1 MGHRA, CDR2 YSYEKL. The CDR3 region is CASSLTGVGAEAFF. The CDR3 nucleotides read TGCGCCAGCAGCCTAACGGGGGTGGGTGCTGAAGCTTTCTTT.

This sequence joins TRBV12-5 and TRBJ2-2; D is possibly TRBD1 (5 bases). The V end was cut by 6 bases, the J end by 6 bases, with 11 bases between. Per germline, CDR1 LGHNT and CDR2 FRNRAP. The CDR3 covers 13 residues. The CDR3 DNA reads TGTGCTAGTGGGGACACGGAGTCCGGGGAGCTGTTTTTT. Protein product: CASGDTESGELFF.

The V and J genes are TRBV29-1 and TRBJ2-7; a weak D match, TRBD1 (5 bases). Trimming cost V 1 base and J 2 bases, with 15 bases left between them. This CDR3 region has 15 residues. In germline, CDR1 is SQVTM, CDR2 ANQGSEA. The CDR3 DNA is TGCAGCGTTGAAGGGACATCTTTGGACCCCTACGAGCAGTACTTC. It translates to CSVEGTSLDPYEQYF.

The J gene is TRBJ2-5, the V gene TRBV2, with D tentatively TRBD1 or TRBD2 (5 bases each). The CDR3 is made up of 16 amino acids. CDR1 and CDR2 from the germline V gene are SNHLY and FYNNEI. Trimming cost V 4 bases and J 2 bases, with 17 bases left between them. CDR3 sequence: CASSVFLAWGQETQYF. The CDR3 DNA sequence: TGTGCCAGCAGTGTATTCCTAGCTTGGGGGCAAGAGACCCAGTACTTC.

The chain uses TRBV7-8 and TRBJ1-5; D remains ambiguous. Germline CDR1 and CDR2: SGHVS and FQNEAQ. This CDR3 is built from 15 residues. With 2 bases removed from V and 0 bases from J, the gap between germline ends came to 8 bases. CDR3 residues: CASSLLGNSNQPQHF. The CDR3 DNA is TGTGCCAGCAGCTTATTGGGGAATAGCAATCAGCCCCAGCATTTT.

The V call is TRBV7-9, the J call TRBJ2-1; D uncertain. This CDR3 contains 12 residues. Looked up from germline, CDR1 is SEHNR and CDR2 is FQNEAQ (reference sequence). The ends were cut back, 5 bases at V and 4 bases at J, with 6 bases in the middle. The CDR3: CASSPVYNEQFF. CDR3 sequence (DNA): TGTGCCAGCAGCCCCGTATACAATGAGCAGTTCTTC.

The J gene is TRBJ2-5, the V gene TRBV20-1; TRBD1 is a possible D gene (6 bases). Trimming stripped 2 bases from V and 9 bases from J, with 10 bases between. Germline CDR1 reads DFQATT; CDR2 reads SNEGSKA (reference sequence). The CDR3 sequence is 11 residues long. CDR3 in amino acids: CSARSDRAQYF. CDR3 DNA: TGCAGTGCTAGATCGGACAGAGCCCAGTACTTC.

This clone was seen once. The rearrangement uses TRBV5-1 and TRBJ1-5; D uncertain. Germline CDR1 reads SGHRS; CDR2 reads YFSETQ. This CDR3 region has 14 residues. Trimming took off 0 bases at V and 4 bases at J, with 8 bases between the two ends. CDR3 region: CASSLGQPNQPQHF. The CDR3, as DNA: TGCGCCAGCAGCTTGGGCCAGCCGAATCAGCCCCAGCATTTT.

This rearrangement joins TRBV7-8 to TRBJ2-4, with D possibly called TRBD1 or TRBD2 (5 bases each). Germline CDR1 and CDR2: SGHVS and FQNEAQ. Trimming stripped 5 bases from V and 6 bases from J, with 11 bases between. The CDR3 sequence is 13 residues long. In nucleotides, the CDR3 is TGTGCCAGCAGCGTACACGGGGCAAACATTCAGTACTTC. Its translation: CASSVHGANIQYF.

The genes are TRBV6-5 and TRBJ2-1; no reliable D call. Trimming pared 4 bases from V and 14 bases from J, leaving 12 bases between. The germline CDR1 and CDR2 sequences are MNHEY and SVGAGI. The CDR3 covers 11 residues. The CDR3 spells CASSSGNREFF. CDR3 DNA: TGTGCCAGCAGTTCAGGAAATCGTGAGTTCTTC.

The chain combines TRBV5-1 with TRBJ2-7, with TRBD1 identical over 7 bases. Germline CDR1 and CDR2: SGHRS and YFSETQ. The CDR3 has 14 residues. V trimming: 1 base; J trimming: 3 bases; junction bases outside the gene matches: 4. The CDR3: CASSLYGTVYEQYF. The CDR3 DNA sequence: TGCGCCAGCAGCTTGTATGGGACAGTCTACGAGCAGTACTTC.

V usage is TRBV10-3 and J usage is TRBJ2-7; no clear D. The CDR3 contains 14 residues. From germline, CDR1 is ENHRY and CDR2 SYGVKD. V shed 4 bases and J shed 6 bases, with 16 bases lying between them. The CDR3 sequence: CAISAAEHSPEQYF. DNA of the CDR3: TGTGCCATCAGTGCGGCAGAACATTCACCCGAGCAGTACTTC.

This chain links TRBV15 with TRBJ2-7; no firm D call. Trimming took 0 bases from V and 3 from J, leaving 6 bases between them. Germline CDR1 reads LNHNV; CDR2 reads YYDKDF (reference sequence). The CDR3 runs 13 residues. The CDR3 protein is CATSRDNDYEQYF. CDR3 in DNA: TGTGCCACCAGCAGAGATAACGACTACGAGCAGTACTTC.